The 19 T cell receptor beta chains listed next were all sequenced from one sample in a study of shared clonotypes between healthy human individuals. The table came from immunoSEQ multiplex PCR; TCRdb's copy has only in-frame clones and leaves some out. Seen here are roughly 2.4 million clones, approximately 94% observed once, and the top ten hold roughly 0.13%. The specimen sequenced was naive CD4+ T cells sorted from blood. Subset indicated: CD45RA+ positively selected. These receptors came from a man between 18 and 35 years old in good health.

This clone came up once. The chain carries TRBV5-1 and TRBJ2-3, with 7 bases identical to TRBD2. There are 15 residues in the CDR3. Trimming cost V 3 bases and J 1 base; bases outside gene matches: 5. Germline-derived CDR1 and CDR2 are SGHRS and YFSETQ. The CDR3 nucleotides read TGCGCCAGCAGCTCAGCGGGGAAAGGCACAGATACGCAGTATTTT. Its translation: CASSSAGKGTDTQYF.

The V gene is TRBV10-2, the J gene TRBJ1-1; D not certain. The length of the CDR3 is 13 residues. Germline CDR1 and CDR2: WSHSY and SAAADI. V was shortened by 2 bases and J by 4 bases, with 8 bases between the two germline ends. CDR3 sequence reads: CASSEIDPTEAFF. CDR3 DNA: TGCGCCAGCAGTGAGATCGATCCCACTGAAGCTTTCTTT.

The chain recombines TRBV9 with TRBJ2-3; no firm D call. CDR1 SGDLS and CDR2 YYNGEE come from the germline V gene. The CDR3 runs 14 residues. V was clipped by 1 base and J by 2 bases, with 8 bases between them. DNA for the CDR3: TGTGCCAGCAGCGTAACCTATTCCACAGATACGCAGTATTTT. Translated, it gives CASSVTYSTDTQYF.

The CDR3 coding sequence is TGTGCCAGCAGGGAGGGTAGCGGGGGGGGAGATACGCAGTATTTT. As protein: CASREGSGGGDTQYF. The V and J genes are TRBV6-1 and TRBJ2-3, with 11 bases that match TRBD2. With V trimmed by 6 bases and J by 5 bases, 7 bases remained unmatched. The germline CDR1 and CDR2 sequences are MNHNS and SASEGT. The CDR3 is made up of 15 amino acids.

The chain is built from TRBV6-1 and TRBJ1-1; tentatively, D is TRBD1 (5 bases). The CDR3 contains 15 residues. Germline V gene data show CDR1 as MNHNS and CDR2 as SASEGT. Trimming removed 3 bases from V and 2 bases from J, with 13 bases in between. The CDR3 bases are TGTGCCAGCAGTGAGGGTTTCGGGGGAAACACTGAAGCTTTCTTT. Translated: CASSEGFGGNTEAFF.

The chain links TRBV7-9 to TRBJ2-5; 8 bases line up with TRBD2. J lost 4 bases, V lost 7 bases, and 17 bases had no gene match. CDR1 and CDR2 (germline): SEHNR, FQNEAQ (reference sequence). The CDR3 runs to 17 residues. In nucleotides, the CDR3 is TGTGCCAGCACCCGAGGTGGTAGCGGGATTCCCCTAGAGACCCAGTACTTC. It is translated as CASTRGGSGIPLETQYF.

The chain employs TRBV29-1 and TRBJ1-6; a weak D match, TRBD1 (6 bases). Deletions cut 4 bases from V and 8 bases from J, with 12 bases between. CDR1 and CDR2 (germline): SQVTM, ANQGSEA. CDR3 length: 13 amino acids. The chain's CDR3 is CSVALGADSPLHF. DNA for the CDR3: TGCAGCGTTGCTCTGGGGGCCGATTCACCCCTCCACTTT.

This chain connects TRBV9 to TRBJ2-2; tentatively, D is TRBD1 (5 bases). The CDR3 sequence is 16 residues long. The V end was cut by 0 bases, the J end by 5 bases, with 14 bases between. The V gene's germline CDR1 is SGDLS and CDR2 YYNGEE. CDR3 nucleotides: TGTGCCAGCAGCGTAGCTGAACGACAGTCGACCGGGGAGCTGTTTTTT. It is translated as CASSVAERQSTGELFF.

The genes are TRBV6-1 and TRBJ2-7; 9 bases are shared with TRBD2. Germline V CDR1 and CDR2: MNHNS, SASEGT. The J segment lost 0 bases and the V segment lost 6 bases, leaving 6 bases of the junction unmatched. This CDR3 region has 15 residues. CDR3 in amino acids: CASRIGAGGSYEQYF. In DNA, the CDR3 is TGTGCCAGCAGGATTGGAGCGGGAGGCTCCTACGAGCAGTACTTC.

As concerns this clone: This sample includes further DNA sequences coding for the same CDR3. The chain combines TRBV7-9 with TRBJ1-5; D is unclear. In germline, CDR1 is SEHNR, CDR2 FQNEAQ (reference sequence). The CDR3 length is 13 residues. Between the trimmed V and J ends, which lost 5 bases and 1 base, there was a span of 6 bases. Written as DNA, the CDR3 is TGTGCCAGCAGCCGAGACAGCAATCAGCCCCAGCATTTT. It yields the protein CASSRDSNQPQHF.

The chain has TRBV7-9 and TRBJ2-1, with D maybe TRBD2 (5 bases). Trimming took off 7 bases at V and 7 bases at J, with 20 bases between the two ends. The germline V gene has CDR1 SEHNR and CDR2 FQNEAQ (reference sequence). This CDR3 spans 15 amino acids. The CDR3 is CASTPLFTGWNEQFF. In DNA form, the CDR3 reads TGTGCCAGCACCCCTTTATTCACGGGATGGAATGAGCAGTTCTTC. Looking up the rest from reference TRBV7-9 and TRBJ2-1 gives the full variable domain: DTGVSQNPRHKITKRGQNVTFRCDPISEHNRLYWYRQTLGQGPEFLTYFQNEAQLEKSRLLSDRFSAERPKGSFSTLEIQRTEQGDSAMYLCASTPLFTGWNEQFFGPGTRLTVL.

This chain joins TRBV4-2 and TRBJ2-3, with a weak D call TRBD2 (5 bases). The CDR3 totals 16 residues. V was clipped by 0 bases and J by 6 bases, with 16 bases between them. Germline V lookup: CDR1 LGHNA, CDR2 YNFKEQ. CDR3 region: CASSQDKAGPWDTQYF. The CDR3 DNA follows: TGTGCCAGCAGCCAAGATAAGGCGGGCCCCTGGGATACGCAGTATTTT.

The CDR3 reads CASSLLGVGEQYF. CDR3 DNA sequence: TGTGCCAGCAGCCTTTTGGGGGTTGGCGAGCAGTACTTC. This sequence joins TRBV27 and TRBJ2-7, with D perhaps matching TRBD1 or TRBD2 (5 bases each). This CDR3 is built from 13 residues. The V end lost 6 bases, the J end lost 6 bases, and 15 bases lay between the germline ends. Germline V gene lookup returns CDR1 MNHEY and CDR2 SMNVEV (reference sequence).

The CDR3 loop is CAISYGRNEQYF. CDR3 coding DNA: TGTGCCATCAGCTACGGACGGAATGAGCAGTACTTC. The chain carries TRBV10-3 and TRBJ2-7; D remains ambiguous. This CDR3 has 12 amino acids. Trimming cost V 6 bases and J 7 bases, with 13 bases left between them. Germline V gene data show CDR1 as ENHRY and CDR2 as SYGVKD.

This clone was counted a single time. The CDR3 is CASSQDLTQAPFSTDTQYF. The CDR3 DNA follows: TGCGCCAGCAGCCAAGATTTGACCCAAGCTCCCTTTAGCACAGATACGCAGTATTTT. The chain is built from TRBV4-3 and TRBJ2-3; D is undetermined. The V end was cut by 0 bases, the J end by 0 bases, with 19 bases between. Germline lookup yields CDR1 LGHNA and CDR2 YSLEER. This CDR3 comprises 19 residues.

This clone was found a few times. CDR3 residues: CSVDGLTGETQYF. The CDR3 coding sequence is TGCAGCGTTGACGGCCTAACGGGGGAGACCCAGTACTTC. The chain combines TRBV29-1 with TRBJ2-5; D possibly corresponds to TRBD2 (5 bases). The CDR3 extends over 13 amino acids. Trimming took off 3 bases at V and 5 bases at J, with 13 bases between the two ends. CDR1 is SQVTM, CDR2 ANQGSEA, per germline.

CDR3 in amino acids: CMGPPTETQYF. In DNA form, the CDR3 reads TGCATGGGCCCCCCGACAGAGACCCAGTACTTC. The chain employs TRBV20-1 and TRBJ2-5; D is undetermined. Germline CDR1 reads DFQATT; CDR2 reads SNEGSKA (reference sequence). The CDR3 covers 11 residues.

The CDR3 DNA is TGTGCCACCAGCAGAGGTGGAGGGGGTGACGAGCAGTACTTC. Protein sequence: CATSRGGGGDEQYF. V usage is TRBV15 and J usage is TRBJ2-7; tentatively, D is TRBD1 or TRBD2 (6 bases each). Trimming took off 1 base at V and 5 bases at J, with 12 bases between the two ends. The CDR3 is 14 amino acids. CDR1 is LNHNV, CDR2 YYDKDF, per germline (reference sequence).

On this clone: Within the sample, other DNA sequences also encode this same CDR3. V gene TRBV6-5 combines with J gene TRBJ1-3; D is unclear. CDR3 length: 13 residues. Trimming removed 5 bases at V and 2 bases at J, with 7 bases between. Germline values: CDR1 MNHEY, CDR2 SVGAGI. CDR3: CASSRAAGNTIYF. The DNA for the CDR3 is TGTGCCAGCAGTCGGGCGGCTGGAAACACCATATATTTT.